The TCR beta chain described here comes from a study of CD8 T cells in ankylosing spondylitis. The CDR3 consists of 11 residues. Germline V gene sequence: CDR1 SGDLS, CDR2 YYNGEE. The V and J ends lost 3 bases and 6 bases respectively, with 7 bases between them. As concerns this clonotype: The target antigen is unknown.

The study's findings and limits: A motif of 8 or 9 highly homologous TCR beta variants was seen as apparently characteristic of ankylosing spondylitis blood.

TCRdb reprocessed the 5' RACE reads with MiXCR, giving one entry per CDR3 protein. The table has about 540,000 distinct CDR3 sequences, roughly 13% seen once; the top ten hold over 6.5%. The V gene is TRBV9, the J gene TRBJ2-7, with TRBD1 as a possible D gene (6 bases). This receptor was obtained from a male donor with ankylosing spondylitis. Source material: blood, either unsorted or a sorted T cell fraction (not recorded which). The DNA for the CDR3 is TGTGCCAGCAGCGCGACAGGCGAGCAGTACTTC. Its translation: CASSATGEQYF.